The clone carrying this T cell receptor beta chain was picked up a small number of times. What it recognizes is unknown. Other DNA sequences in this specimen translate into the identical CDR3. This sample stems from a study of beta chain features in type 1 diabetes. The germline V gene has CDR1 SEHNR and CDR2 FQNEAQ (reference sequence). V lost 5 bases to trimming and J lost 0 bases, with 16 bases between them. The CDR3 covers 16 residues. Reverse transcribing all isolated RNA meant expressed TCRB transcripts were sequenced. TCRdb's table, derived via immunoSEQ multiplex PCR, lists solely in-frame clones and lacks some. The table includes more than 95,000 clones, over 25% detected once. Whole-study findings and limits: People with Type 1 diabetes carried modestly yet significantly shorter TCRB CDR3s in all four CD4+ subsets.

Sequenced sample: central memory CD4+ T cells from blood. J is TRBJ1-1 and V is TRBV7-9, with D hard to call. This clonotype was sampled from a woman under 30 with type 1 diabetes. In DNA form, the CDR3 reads TGTGCCAGCAGCCCAAATTTGGGAGGAATGAACACTGAAGCTTTCTTT. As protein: CASSPNLGGMNTEAFF. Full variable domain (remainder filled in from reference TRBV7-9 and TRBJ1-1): DTGVSQNPRHKITKRGQNVTFRCDPISEHNRLYWYRQTLGQGPEFLTYFQNEAQLEKSRLLSDRFSAERPKGSFSTLEIQRTEQGDSAMYLCASSPNLGGMNTEAFFGQGTRLTVV.